Listed here are 27 T cell receptor beta chains from one sample, sequenced in a study of cytomegalovirus exposure and HLA in healthy donors. PCR primers comprised 60 Vbeta and 13 Jbeta primers. Repertoires were generated with immunoSEQ multiplex PCR, while TCRdb's copy carries only in-frame clones and drops some. Of roughly 140,000 clones in the sample, about 88% were seen once. Input material: PBMCs. The source is a woman under 30 in good health and CMV-seronegative.

The chain joins TRBV10-3 to TRBJ2-3; TRBD1 matches 10 bases. This CDR3 spans 16 amino acids. V trimming: 4 bases; J trimming: 3 bases; junction bases outside the gene matches: 7. Germline V gives CDR1 ENHRY, CDR2 SYGVKD. For the CDR3, the DNA is TGTGCCATCAGTGGACAGGGGGCGAGGAAGACAGATACGCAGTATTTT. This encodes CAISGQGARKTDTQYF.

The rearrangement links TRBV28 to TRBJ1-2, with D possibly TRBD1 on 5 matching bases. The CDR3 spans 15 residues. Germline CDR1 is MDHEN and CDR2 is SYDVKM. V was clipped by 5 bases and J by 3 bases, with 16 bases between them. The CDR3 DNA reads TGTGCCAGCAGTACATGGGGGGGAAAAGACTATGGCTACACCTTC. Protein: CASSTWGGKDYGYTF.

The J gene is TRBJ2-7, the V gene TRBV6-5, with TRBD1 matching over 7 bases. This CDR3 contains 14 residues. V lost 4 bases and J lost 1; bases outside the gene matches: 4. CDR1 is MNHEY and CDR2 is SVGAGI in the germline V gene. The CDR3 protein is CASSSYRGSYEQYF. In DNA form, the CDR3 reads TGTGCCAGCAGTTCGTACAGGGGTTCCTACGAGCAGTACTTC.

This chain connects TRBV4-2 to TRBJ2-7; TRBD2 aligns across 14 bases. CDR3 length equals 15 residues. With V trimmed by 3 bases and J by 4 bases, 2 bases remained unmatched. Looked up from germline, CDR1 is LGHNA and CDR2 is YNFKEQ. CDR3 bases: TGTGCCAGCAGCCAGGGACTAGCGGGAGAATACGAGCAGTACTTC. Protein product: CASSQGLAGEYEQYF.

In this sample, this clone turned up once. The V gene is TRBV18, the J gene TRBJ2-1, with 10 bases fitting TRBD2. The V gene end was trimmed by 1 base and the J gene end by 0 bases; junction bases not matched to a gene: 3. The CDR3 consists of 17 residues. Germline V gene lookup returns CDR1 KGHSH and CDR2 LQKENI. DNA for the CDR3: TGTGCCAGCTCACCACGGGCTAGCGGGGGCTCCTACAATGAGCAGTTCTTC. Translation: CASSPRASGGSYNEQFF.

The V and J genes are TRBV7-2 and TRBJ2-7; D is possibly TRBD2 (7 bases). From germline, CDR1 is SGHTA and CDR2 FQGNSA. V was trimmed by 5 bases and J by 7 bases, leaving 18 bases between them. This CDR3 has 14 residues. The CDR3 DNA follows: TGTGCCAGCAGCACCAGGGGCTGGGGGGGGGAGCAGTACTTC. Translation: CASSTRGWGGEQYF.

V and J are TRBV19 and TRBJ1-5; D is possibly TRBD1 (6 bases). The CDR3 contains 16 residues. Germline CDR1 reads LNHDA; CDR2 reads SQIVND (reference sequence). V was clipped by 1 base and J by 6 bases, with 16 bases between them. CDR3 in amino acids: CASSIGGPTGRQPQHF. The CDR3, as DNA: TGTGCCAGTAGTATAGGCGGACCAACAGGGCGTCAGCCCCAGCATTTT. The complete variable domain, with remaining parts taken from reference TRBV19 and TRBJ1-5, reads DGGITQSPKYLFRKEGQNVTLSCEQNLNHDAMYWYRQDPGQGLRLIYYSQIVNDFQKGDIAEGYSVSREKKESFPLTVTSAQKNPTAFYLCASSIGGPTGRQPQHFGDGTRLSIL.

V usage is TRBV25-1 and J usage is TRBJ2-7; 8 nucleotides match TRBD1. The CDR3 runs 14 residues. V lost 4 bases and J lost 7; bases outside the gene matches: 9. CDR1 is MGHDK, CDR2 SYGVNS, per germline. The CDR3 nucleotides are TGTGCCAGCAGTGGGACAGGGAGTTCGTGTGAGCAGTACTTC. This sequence encodes CASSGTGSSCEQYF.

This clone was picked up one time. The chain links TRBV28 to TRBJ2-7, with TRBD2 matching over 12 bases. This CDR3 has 16 amino acids. Germline V gene sequence: CDR1 MDHEN, CDR2 SYDVKM. Trimming took 6 bases from V and 6 from J; bases not matched to a gene: 12. In DNA, the CDR3 is TGTGCCAGCAGCCCCCCGTCGACTAGCGGGGGTTCCGAGCAGTACTTC. This codes for CASSPPSTSGGSEQYF.

This sequence joins TRBV7-8 and TRBJ2-7; 7 nucleotides align to TRBD1. The CDR3 is 15 residues long. J lost 9 bases, V lost 1 base, and 12 bases had no gene match. Germline CDR1 reads SGHVS; CDR2 reads FQNEAQ. The CDR3 nucleotides read TGTGCCAGCAGCTTAGGAGAAAGGGGGCGACTCGGGCAGTACTTC. Translated: CASSLGERGRLGQYF.

The chain has TRBV7-9 and TRBJ1-3; 8 bases match TRBD1. This CDR3 comprises 17 residues. Germline V gene data show CDR1 as SEHNR and CDR2 as FQNEAQ (reference sequence). Trimming removed 3 bases from V and 4 bases from J; junction bases left unmatched: 11. CDR3: CASSFLPGQGRGNTIYF. As DNA, the CDR3 is TGTGCCAGCAGCTTCCTTCCTGGACAGGGTAGAGGAAACACCATATATTTT.

The chain combines TRBV28 with TRBJ2-1; tentatively, D is TRBD1 (7 bases). The CDR3 length is 15 residues. Trimming took off 8 bases at V and 5 bases at J, with 19 bases between the two ends. The germline gives CDR1 MDHEN, CDR2 SYDVKM. DNA of the CDR3: TGTGCCAGCTGTGAGGGGGGACAGCAGGACAATGAGCAGTTCTTC. Translated: CASCEGGQQDNEQFF.

The V call is TRBV9, the J call TRBJ2-7, with TRBD2 matching over 11 bases. The CDR3 runs to 15 residues. Germline V gene data show CDR1 as SGDLS and CDR2 as YYNGEE. The V segment lost 3 bases and the J segment 2 bases; nucleotides outside the gene matches: 4. CDR3 residues: CASSAGTSGPYEQYF. For the CDR3, the DNA is TGTGCCAGCAGCGCGGGGACTAGCGGACCCTACGAGCAGTACTTC.

This clone occurred once. The rearrangement joins TRBV5-4 to TRBJ2-1; the D gene is possibly TRBD1 (5 bases). Germline loops: CDR1 SGHNT, CDR2 YYREEE (reference sequence). The CDR3 sequence is 14 residues long. Trimming cost V 0 bases and J 2 bases, with 6 bases left between them. CDR3 amino acids: CASSLGTTYNEQFF. Here the CDR3 DNA reads TGTGCCAGCAGCTTGGGGACAACCTACAATGAGCAGTTCTTC. The full variable domain, with the rest looked up from reference TRBV5-4 and TRBJ2-1, is ETGVTQSPTHLIKTRGQQVTLRCSSQSGHNTVSWYQQALGQGPQFIFQYYREEENGRGNFPPRFSGLQFPNYSSELNVNALELDDSALYLCASSLGTTYNEQFFGPGTRLTVL.

This chain uses TRBV28 with TRBJ2-2; tentatively, D is TRBD1 (6 bases). The germline V gene encodes CDR1 MDHEN and CDR2 SYDVKM. The ends were cut back, 8 bases at V and 2 bases at J, with 18 bases in the middle. CDR3 length: 16 amino acids. CDR3 amino acids: CASSPWGTLNTGELFF. DNA of the CDR3: TGTGCCAGCTCTCCCTGGGGGACATTAAACACCGGGGAGCTGTTTTTT.

The V gene is TRBV25-1, the J gene TRBJ2-7, with 8 nucleotides matching TRBD1. This CDR3 region has 13 residues. Trimming took 5 bases from V and 8 from J; bases not matched to a gene: 8. In germline, CDR1 is MGHDK, CDR2 SYGVNS. Here the CDR3 DNA reads TGTGCCAGCAGTTCCTCGGCAGGGGGCAAGCAGTACTTC. It codes for CASSSSAGGKQYF.

This clone came up once. The chain uses TRBV7-2 and TRBJ2-1; D perhaps matches TRBD2 (6 bases). The V and J ends lost 1 base and 3 bases respectively, with 10 bases between them. The CDR3 is 15 amino acids. Germline-derived CDR1 and CDR2 are SGHTA and FQGNSA. The CDR3 sequence is CASSLDGRGYNEQFF. Here the CDR3 DNA reads TGTGCCAGCAGCTTAGACGGGAGAGGCTACAATGAGCAGTTCTTC.

This clone has more than one count but fewer than ten. The V call is TRBV29-1, the J call TRBJ2-1; 10 positions match TRBD2. The length of the CDR3 is 14 residues. V lost 7 bases, J lost 7 bases, and 10 bases stayed unmatched. Germline V gene data show CDR1 as SQVTM and CDR2 as ANQGSEA. The CDR3 DNA follows: TGCAGCGCCCGGGGGACAGCGGGAGGGAATGAGCAGTTCTTC. Amino acid sequence: CSARGTAGGNEQFF.

The chain has TRBV6-5 and TRBJ2-2; D perhaps matches TRBD2 (6 bases). Germline V lookup: CDR1 MNHEY, CDR2 SVGAGI. CDR3 length: 13 amino acids. Deletions cut 8 bases from V and 8 bases from J, with 15 bases between. CDR3 bases: TGTGCCAGCGGGACTCACGGGAAGGGGGAGCTGTTTTTT. Protein product: CASGTHGKGELFF.

The gene calls are TRBV7-2 and TRBJ1-2; 7 positions agree with TRBD1. The CDR3 is made up of 14 amino acids. CDR1 SGHTA and CDR2 FQGNSA come from the germline V gene. Trimming cost V 6 bases and J 4 bases; bases outside gene matches: 8. Written as DNA, the CDR3 is TGTGCCAGCAGTTCCAAGGACAGGTCCTATGGCTACACCTTC. Translation: CASSSKDRSYGYTF.

V is TRBV6-5 and J is TRBJ1-1, with D possibly being TRBD1 (5 bases). Trimming shortened V by 2 bases and J by 0 bases, and 10 bases separated the two germline ends. The CDR3 length is 15 residues. The germline CDR1 and CDR2 sequences are MNHEY and SVGAGI. The CDR3 region is CASSYGGAMNTEAFF. The CDR3, as DNA: TGTGCCAGCAGTTACGGCGGGGCCATGAACACTGAAGCTTTCTTT.

The chain recombines TRBV29-1 with TRBJ2-7, with 7 bases aligning to TRBD1. V gave up 4 bases and J gave up 3 bases; unmatched junction bases: 6. CDR1 is SQVTM, CDR2 ANQGSEA, per germline. This CDR3 comprises 13 residues. CDR3 in amino acids: CSVADRTRYEQYF. The CDR3 nucleotides read TGCAGCGTTGCGGACAGGACCCGCTACGAGCAGTACTTC.

The CDR3: CATSRVGDRGRDTQYF. CDR3 in DNA: TGTGCCACCAGCAGAGTGGGGGACAGGGGGCGGGATACGCAGTATTTT. V usage is TRBV15 and J usage is TRBJ2-3, with TRBD1 identical over 12 bases. Per germline, CDR1 LNHNV and CDR2 YYDKDF (reference sequence). This CDR3 contains 16 residues. The ends lost 1 base at V and 6 bases at J; junction bases unmatched: 5. The complete variable domain, with remaining parts taken from reference TRBV15 and TRBJ2-3, reads DAMVIQNPRYQVTQFGKPVTLSCSQTLNHNVMYWYQQKSSQAPKLLFHYYDKDFNNEADTPDNFQSRRPNTSFCFLDIRSPGLGDTAMYLCATSRVGDRGRDTQYFGPGTRLTVL.

This chain links TRBV14 with TRBJ2-7, with 8 nucleotides matching TRBD1. Trimming cost V 5 bases and J 4 bases; bases outside gene matches: 7. Germline V gene lookup returns CDR1 SGHDN and CDR2 FVKESK. This CDR3 comprises 14 residues. CDR3 protein: CASSSQGASYEQYF. In DNA form, the CDR3 reads TGTGCCAGCAGCAGTCAGGGGGCTAGTTACGAGCAGTACTTC.

The V call is TRBV6-5, the J call TRBJ1-2; the D gene is possibly TRBD1 (5 bases). The CDR3 runs 14 residues. Germline assignment: CDR1 MNHEY and CDR2 SVGAGI. Trimming pared 5 bases from V and 1 base from J, leaving 11 bases between. CDR3 nucleotide sequence: TGTGCCAGCAGTCCTGGGGGGGGTAACTATGGCTACACCTTC. Its protein product is CASSPGGGNYGYTF.

The chain is built from TRBV19 and TRBJ2-1, with 9 bases that match TRBD2. CDR1 and CDR2 from the germline V gene are LNHDA and SQIVND (reference sequence). The CDR3 loop spans 17 amino acids. The V and J ends lost 4 bases and 5 bases, in that order; junction bases with no gene match: 12. The CDR3 DNA reads TGTGCCAGTAGTACCCGGGGTACAAGCGGGGGGCACAATGAGCAGTTCTTC. Translated: CASSTRGTSGGHNEQFF.

The V gene is TRBV5-1, the J gene TRBJ2-5; 9 positions match TRBD2. TRBJ2-7 matches the DNA end more closely, so the J call is doubtful. The CDR3 runs to 15 residues. Per germline, CDR1 SGHRS and CDR2 YFSETQ. DNA for the CDR3: TGCGCCAGCAGCTTCGGTTGGACTAGCGCCGACGAGCAGTACTTC. Its translation is CASSFGWTSADEQYF.